This entry features one TCR beta chain sequence. CDR1 is MNHNS, CDR2 SASEGT, per germline. The V end was cut by 1 base, the J end by 3 bases, with 13 bases between. The CDR3 loop spans 15 amino acids. Assay used: immunoSEQ multiplex PCR; TCRdb lists only in-frame clones, some missing. Of about 350,000 clones in the sample, roughly 87% were seen once. This sample was included in a study of blood T cell repertoires in COVID-19. Study as a whole: PBMCs, B-cell-depleted T cells, or T cells were the source of the cDNA or gDNA that made up the material.

Sequencing used PBMCs or T cells enriched from blood (not recorded which). The TCR sequence derives from a woman aged 30 to 39 who had recovered from COVID-19. This sequence joins TRBV6-1 and TRBJ2-7; TRBD2 might be the D (5 bases). The CDR3 here is CASSEVEAQIYEQYF. The CDR3 DNA reads as TGTGCCAGCAGTGAAGTGGAGGCCCAGATCTACGAGCAGTACTTC.